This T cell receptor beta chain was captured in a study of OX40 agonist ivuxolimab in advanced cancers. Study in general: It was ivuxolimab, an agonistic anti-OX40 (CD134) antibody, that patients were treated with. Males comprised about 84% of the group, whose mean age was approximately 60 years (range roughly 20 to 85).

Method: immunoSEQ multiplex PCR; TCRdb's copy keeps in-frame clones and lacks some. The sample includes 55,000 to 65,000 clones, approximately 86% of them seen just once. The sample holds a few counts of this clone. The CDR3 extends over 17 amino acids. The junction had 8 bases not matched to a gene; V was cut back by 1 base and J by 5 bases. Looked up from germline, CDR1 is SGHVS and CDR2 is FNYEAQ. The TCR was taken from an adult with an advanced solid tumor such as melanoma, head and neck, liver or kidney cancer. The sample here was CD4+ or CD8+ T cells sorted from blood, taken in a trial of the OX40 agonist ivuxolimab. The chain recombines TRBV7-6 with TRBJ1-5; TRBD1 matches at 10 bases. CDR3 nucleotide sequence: TGTGCCAGCAGCTTAGAATGGGACAGGGGTGACGATCAGCCCCAGCATTTT. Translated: CASSLEWDRGDDQPQHF.